This T cell receptor beta chain was recovered during a study of blood T cell repertoires in COVID-19. Background on the study: T cells, B-cell-depleted T cells, or PBMCs provided the cDNA or gDNA that served as material.

The CDR3 is made up of 18 amino acids. The germline V gene encodes CDR1 LGHNA and CDR2 YNFKEQ. Trimming took 4 bases from V and 6 from J; bases not matched to a gene: 14. Original processing notes: Nucleated cell counts were estimated from reference gene primer amplification. Clones were read by immunoSEQ multiplex PCR, and TCRdb kept only the in-frame ones, dropping some. V and J calls and clone size are copied from that table; D and trimming were computed from the DNA. Of 230,000 or so clones listed, around 82% are singletons. The genes are TRBV4-2 and TRBJ2-3; the match to TRBD2 covers 12 bases. What was sequenced was peripheral blood. The sequence came from a man between 45 and 60 years old with active or convalescent COVID-19. The DNA for the CDR3 is TGTGCCAGCAGCCCGGGACTAGCGGGTAGGATCAGCGGGGATACGCAGTATTTT. It specifies CASSPGLAGRISGDTQYF.